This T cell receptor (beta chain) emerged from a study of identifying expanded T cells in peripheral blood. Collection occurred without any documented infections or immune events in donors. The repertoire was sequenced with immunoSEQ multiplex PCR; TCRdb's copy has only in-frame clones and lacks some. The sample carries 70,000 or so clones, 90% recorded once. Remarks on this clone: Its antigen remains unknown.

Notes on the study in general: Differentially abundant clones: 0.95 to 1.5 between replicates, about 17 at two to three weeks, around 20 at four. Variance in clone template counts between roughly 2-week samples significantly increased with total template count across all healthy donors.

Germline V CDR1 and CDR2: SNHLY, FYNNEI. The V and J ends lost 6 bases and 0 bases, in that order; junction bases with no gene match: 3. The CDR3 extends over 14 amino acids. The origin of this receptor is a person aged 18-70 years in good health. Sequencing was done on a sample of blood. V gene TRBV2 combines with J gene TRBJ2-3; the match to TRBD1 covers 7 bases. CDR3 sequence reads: CASRGGVSTDTQYF. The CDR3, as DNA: TGTGCCAGCAGAGGGGGCGTTAGCACAGATACGCAGTATTTT.